This record looks at one TCR beta chain sequence and its context. What antigen it recognizes has not been identified. Base qualities are missing; no much larger clone stands one base away. Via the germline V gene (reference sequence), CDR1 is SEHNR and CDR2 FQNEAQ. Trimming costs V 5 bases and J 0 bases, and their ends lie 11 bases apart. From cysteine to phenylalanine, the CDR3 is 14 amino acids long. Only the CDR3 part of the read is kept: 42 bases, read in frame from the first base. The source of the sample is a study of shared clonotypes between healthy human individuals (dated by TCRdb to 2020 to 2021). With regard to the full study: A couple of women and three men aged 18 to 49 years were included in the cohort. Leukapheresis yielded between about 0.9 and 10 billion PBMCs per donor. For each donor, three plates each were used for CD4 naive and CD4 memory, two plates were used for CD8 naive, and one plate was used for CD8 memory. Libraries were prepared and TCR repertoires were sequenced by different laboratories using diverse techniques, in order to increase sequencing depth and limit assay-specific biases. The study deeply sequenced blood TCR repertoires of about 5 healthy adults to estimate repertoire size and the extent of clonotype sharing between individuals. Study-level results and caveats: Compared with non-shared clonotypes, clonotypes shared by all four sorted-subset donors had higher generation probabilities. Estimated clonotype richness was generally larger for naive than for memory subsets. Sampling was restricted to blood, and TCR repertoires in tissues likely differ from the TCR repertoires found in blood. Rarefaction of sorted-subset datasets indicated incomplete sequencing despite the large sequencing depth. Based on pairwise subsampling, the degree of clonotype sharing among donors was expected to be affected by sequencing depth. About 5% of naive CD4, 3.5% of naive CD8, roughly 2.5% of memory CD4, and more than 0.35% of memory CD8 clonotypes were shared across four donors. The small number of donors limited the genetic and exposure-history diversity represented.

TCR CDR3 regions were amplified from genomic DNA by multiplex PCR using the deep immunoSEQ assay. Extracted genomic DNA from each cell subset was distributed evenly across all wells of several immunoSEQ 96-well plates, and each plate was treated as a replicate. For sorted subsets, 150 to 200 ng genomic DNA, equal to tens of thousands of T cell genomes, was loaded into each replicate PCR. Purified libraries were quantified with a Qubit 3.0 fluorometer, sized on a Bioanalyzer 2100, and re-quantified with the KAPA Library Quantification kit. Every immunoSEQ 96-well plate was sequenced on a separate single-read 150-cycle Illumina NextSeq 550 flow cell. The source study handled its data this way. Because only junctional sequences without quality scores were contained in the immunoSEQ output, filtering matching that applied to full-length reads could not be performed. Sequences were annotated with PyIR, a Python wrapper for IgBLAST v1.9, and V/J genes and CDR3 were assigned using IMGT germline references. Reads were removed for weak V/J assignments (E-value above 1e-6), missing CDR3, stop codons, out-of-frame junctions, or ambiguous translated residues. A V3J clonotype was defined by an identical inferred V gene, J gene, and CDR3 amino acid sequence. Percentage overlap between repertoires was computed as shared unique clonotypes divided by the size of the smaller repertoire. Three approaches were used to assess repertoire richness: RTK rarefaction, the Chao1 estimator, and Recon v2.1 estimates of unobserved clonotypes. OLGA was used to compute generation probabilities for all TCRbeta clonotypes that the gDNA method yielded from four donors. The table was pulled from immuneACCESS by TCRdb, which kept in-frame rearrangements only. Such tables lose some clones; where checked, under half of the loss comes from unresolved V genes, and the rest has no known cause. V, J and clone size are those of that table, while D and trimming were read from the DNA. The table for this sample lists under 2,000,000 clones; about 95% of them were counted only once. The top ten clones comprise more than 0.95% of the sample.

CD8 naive samples were obtained by positive selection for CCR7 among CD45RO-negative cells, yielding a CD45RA+CCR7+ population from which TemRA cells were excluded. Donors were healthy HIV-negative adults with no recently reported acute infections or vaccinations. Only Caucasian adults living in Nashville, Tennessee, USA were represented among the donors. After blood collection by leukapheresis, PBMCs were isolated using Ficoll-Histopaque density gradient centrifugation and then cryopreserved in the vapor phase of liquid nitrogen. Analytical flow cytometry was used to check the purity and quantity of each magnetically sorted T cell population. Genomic DNA was isolated from every sorted fraction and measured by UV absorbance on a Nanodrop 2000c.

The TCR comes from a man aged 18-30 years in good health. The rearrangement joined TRBV7-9 to TRBJ2-7, with TRBD2 as a weak D call on 5 bases. Sequenced sample: naive CD8+ T cells sorted from blood. The cell subset or site label on this specimen signifies: CD45RA+CCR7+. The CDR3 reads as follows: CASSPSGVSYEQYF. The DNA is TGTGCCAGCAGCCCCTCCGGGGTCTCCTACGAGCAGTACTTC.